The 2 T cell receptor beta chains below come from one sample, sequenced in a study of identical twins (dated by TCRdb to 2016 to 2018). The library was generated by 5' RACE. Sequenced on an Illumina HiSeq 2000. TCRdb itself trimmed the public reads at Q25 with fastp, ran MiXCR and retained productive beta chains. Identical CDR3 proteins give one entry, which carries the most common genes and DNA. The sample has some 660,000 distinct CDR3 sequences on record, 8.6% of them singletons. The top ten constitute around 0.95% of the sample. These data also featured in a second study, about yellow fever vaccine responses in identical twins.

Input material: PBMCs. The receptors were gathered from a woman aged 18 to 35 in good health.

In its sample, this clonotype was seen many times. DNA of the CDR3: TGCAGCGCCCTAACCTCATCATCAGATACGCAGTATTTT. Encoded protein: CSALTSSSDTQYF. The chain joins TRBV29-1 to TRBJ2-3; D remains ambiguous. V was cut by 7 bases and J by 4 bases, with 15 bases left in between. Germline CDR1 reads SQVTM; CDR2 reads ANQGSEA. This CDR3 comprises 13 residues.

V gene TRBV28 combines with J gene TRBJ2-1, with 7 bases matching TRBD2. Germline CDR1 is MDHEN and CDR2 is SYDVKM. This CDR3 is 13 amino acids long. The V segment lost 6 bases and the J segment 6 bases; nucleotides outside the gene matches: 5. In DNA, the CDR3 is TGTGCCAGCAGATCCGGGACTATCAATGAGCAGTTCTTC. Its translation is CASRSGTINEQFF.